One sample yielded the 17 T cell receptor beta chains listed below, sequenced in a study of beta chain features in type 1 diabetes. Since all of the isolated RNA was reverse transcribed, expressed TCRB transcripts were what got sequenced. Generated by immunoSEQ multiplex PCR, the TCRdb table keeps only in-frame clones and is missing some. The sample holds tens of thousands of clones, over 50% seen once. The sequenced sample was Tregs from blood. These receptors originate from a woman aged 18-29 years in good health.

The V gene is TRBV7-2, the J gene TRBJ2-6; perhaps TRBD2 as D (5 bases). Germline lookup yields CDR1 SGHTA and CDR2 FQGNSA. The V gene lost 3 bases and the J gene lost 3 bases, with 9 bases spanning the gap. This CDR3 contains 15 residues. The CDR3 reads CASSFVEVGANVLTF. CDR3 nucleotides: TGTGCCAGCAGCTTTGTGGAGGTTGGGGCCAACGTCCTGACTTTC.

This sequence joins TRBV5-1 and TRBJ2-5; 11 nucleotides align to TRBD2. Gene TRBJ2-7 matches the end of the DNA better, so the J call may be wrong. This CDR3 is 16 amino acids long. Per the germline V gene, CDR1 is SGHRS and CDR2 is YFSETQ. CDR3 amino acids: CASSSRETSGKDEQYF. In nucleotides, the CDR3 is TGCGCCAGCAGCTCCCGGGAGACTAGCGGGAAAGACGAGCAGTACTTC.

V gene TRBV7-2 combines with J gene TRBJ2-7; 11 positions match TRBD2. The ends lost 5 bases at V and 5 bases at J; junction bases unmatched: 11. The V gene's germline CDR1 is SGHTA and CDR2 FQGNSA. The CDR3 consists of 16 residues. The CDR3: CASSARSGRAGDEQYF. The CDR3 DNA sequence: TGTGCCAGCAGCGCCCGTAGCGGGAGGGCCGGGGACGAGCAGTACTTC.

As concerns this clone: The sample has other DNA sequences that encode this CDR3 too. This CDR3 is CASSLAGLAGGQETQYF. In DNA, the CDR3 is TGCGCCAGCAGCTTGGCCGGGCTAGCGGGAGGACAAGAGACCCAGTACTTC. The rearrangement joins TRBV5-1 to TRBJ2-5, with TRBD2 matching 11 bases. CDR3 length: 17 residues. With V trimmed by 0 bases and J by 2 bases, 6 bases remained unmatched. The germline V gene encodes CDR1 SGHRS and CDR2 YFSETQ. The whole variable domain, remainder taken from reference TRBV5-1 and TRBJ2-5, is KAGVTQTPRYLIKTRGQQVTLSCSPISGHRSVSWYQQTPGQGLQFLFEYFSETQRNKGNFPGRFSGRQFSNSRSEMNVSTLELGDSALYLCASSLAGLAGGQETQYFGPGTRLLVL.

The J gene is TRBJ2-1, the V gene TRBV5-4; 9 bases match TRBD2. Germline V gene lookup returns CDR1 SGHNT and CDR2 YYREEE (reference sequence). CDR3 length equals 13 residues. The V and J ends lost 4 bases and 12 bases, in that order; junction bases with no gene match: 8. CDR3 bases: TGTGCCAGCAGCGAGCGGGAGGCCCGCGGGCAGTTCTTC. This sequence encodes CASSEREARGQFF.

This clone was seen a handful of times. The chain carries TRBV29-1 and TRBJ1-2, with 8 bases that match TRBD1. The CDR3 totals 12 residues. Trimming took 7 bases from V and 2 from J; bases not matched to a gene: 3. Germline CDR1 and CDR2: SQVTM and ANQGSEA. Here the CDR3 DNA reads TGCAGCGGGCGGACAGGGAACTATGGCTACACCTTC. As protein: CSGRTGNYGYTF.

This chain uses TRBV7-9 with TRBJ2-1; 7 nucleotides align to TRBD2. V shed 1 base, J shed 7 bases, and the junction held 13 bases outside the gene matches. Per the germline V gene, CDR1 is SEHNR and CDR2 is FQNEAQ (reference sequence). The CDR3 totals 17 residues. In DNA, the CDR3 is TGTGCCAGCAGCTTAGGGGGTAGCGGGCTACTTCCAAATGAGCAGTTCTTC. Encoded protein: CASSLGGSGLLPNEQFF.

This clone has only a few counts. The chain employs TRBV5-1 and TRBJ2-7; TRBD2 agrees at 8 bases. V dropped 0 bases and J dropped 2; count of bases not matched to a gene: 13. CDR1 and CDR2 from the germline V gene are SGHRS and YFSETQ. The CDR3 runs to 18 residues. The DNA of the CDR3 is TGCGCCAGCAGCTTGGCCGTGGCGGGAGGCCGCTCTACCTACGAGCAGTACTTC. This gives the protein CASSLAVAGGRSTYEQYF.

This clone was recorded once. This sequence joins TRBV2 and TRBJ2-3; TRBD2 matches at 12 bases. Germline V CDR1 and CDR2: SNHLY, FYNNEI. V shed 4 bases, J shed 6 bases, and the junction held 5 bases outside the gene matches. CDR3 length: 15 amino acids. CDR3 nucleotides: TGTGCCAGCAGTGGACTAGCGGGAGTCGGGGATACGCAGTATTTT. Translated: CASSGLAGVGDTQYF.

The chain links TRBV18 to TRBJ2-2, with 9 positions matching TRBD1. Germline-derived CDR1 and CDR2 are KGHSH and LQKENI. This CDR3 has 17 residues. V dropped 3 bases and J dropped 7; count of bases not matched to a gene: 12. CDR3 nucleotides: TGTGCCAGCTCACCGACTCTACAGGGGGCGCGCCACGGGGAGCTGTTTTTT. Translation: CASSPTLQGARHGELFF.

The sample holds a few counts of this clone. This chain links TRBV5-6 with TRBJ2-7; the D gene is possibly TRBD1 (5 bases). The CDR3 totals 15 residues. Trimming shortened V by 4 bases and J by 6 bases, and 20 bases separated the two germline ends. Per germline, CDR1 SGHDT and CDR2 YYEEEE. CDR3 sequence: CASSPRQTDNLEQYF. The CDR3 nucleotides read TGTGCCAGCAGCCCTCGACAGACGGATAATCTCGAGCAGTACTTC.

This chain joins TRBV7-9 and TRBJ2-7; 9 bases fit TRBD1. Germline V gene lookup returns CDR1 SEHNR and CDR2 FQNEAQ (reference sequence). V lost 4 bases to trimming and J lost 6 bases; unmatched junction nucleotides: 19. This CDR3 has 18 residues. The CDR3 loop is CASSSQLRLRDRVGEQYF. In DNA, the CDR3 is TGTGCCAGCAGCTCACAGCTTCGACTCCGGGACAGGGTGGGCGAGCAGTACTTC.

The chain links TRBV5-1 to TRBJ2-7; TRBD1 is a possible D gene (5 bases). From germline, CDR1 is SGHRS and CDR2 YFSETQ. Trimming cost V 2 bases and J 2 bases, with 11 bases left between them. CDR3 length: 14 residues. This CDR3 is CASSFWTPPYEQYF. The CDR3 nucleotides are TGCGCCAGCAGCTTCTGGACACCCCCCTACGAGCAGTACTTC.

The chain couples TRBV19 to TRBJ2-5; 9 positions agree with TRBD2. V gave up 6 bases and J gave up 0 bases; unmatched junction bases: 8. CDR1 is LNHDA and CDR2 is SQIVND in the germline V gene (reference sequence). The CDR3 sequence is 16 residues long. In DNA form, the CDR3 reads TGTGCCAGTAGCAGGGAGGCGGGAGGGTACCAAGAGACCCAGTACTTC. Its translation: CASSREAGGYQETQYF.

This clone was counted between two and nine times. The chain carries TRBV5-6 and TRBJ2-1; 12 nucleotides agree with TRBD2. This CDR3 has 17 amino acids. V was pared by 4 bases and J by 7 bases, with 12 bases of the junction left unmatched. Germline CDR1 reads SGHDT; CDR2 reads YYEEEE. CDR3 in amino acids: CASSLNTGTSGYNEQFF. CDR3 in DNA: TGTGCCAGCAGCCTGAATACCGGGACTAGCGGGTATAATGAGCAGTTCTTC.

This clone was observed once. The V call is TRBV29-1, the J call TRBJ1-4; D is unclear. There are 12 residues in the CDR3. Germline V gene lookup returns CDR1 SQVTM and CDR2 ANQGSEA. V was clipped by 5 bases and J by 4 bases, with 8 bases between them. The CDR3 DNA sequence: TGCAGCGTTCGGGTCCATAATGAAAAACTGTTTTTT. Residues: CSVRVHNEKLFF.

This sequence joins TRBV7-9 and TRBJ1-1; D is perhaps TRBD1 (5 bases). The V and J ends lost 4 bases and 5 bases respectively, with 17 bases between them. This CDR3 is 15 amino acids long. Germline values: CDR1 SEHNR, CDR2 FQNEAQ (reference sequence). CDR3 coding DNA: TGTGCCAGCAGCTCCCTGGGAGGGGCGAGGACTGAAGCTTTCTTT. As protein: CASSSLGGARTEAFF.